This T cell receptor beta chain was observed in a study of blood T cell repertoires in COVID-19. In the study overall: Acute and convalescent COVID-19 specimens originated in the United States, Italy and Spain. Nucleic acid was either cDNA or gDNA, and it came from T cells, B-cell-depleted T cells, or PBMCs.

The CDR3 covers 16 residues. V was clipped by 0 bases and J by 0 bases, with 6 bases between them. Germline assignment: CDR1 SGHTA and CDR2 FQGTGA. Per the study methods: Researchers report that nucleated cell counts were estimated from reference gene primer amplification. Repertoires were generated with immunoSEQ multiplex PCR, while TCRdb's copy carries only in-frame clones and drops some. The V and J calls and the clone size are those of that table, but D and trimming were determined from the DNA. The table has some 9,200 clones, 75% to 95% seen once. The chain is built from TRBV7-3 and TRBJ2-6; a possible D gene is TRBD1 (5 bases). The clonotype originates from a woman aged 50 to 60 with active COVID-19. The sample taken for sequencing was peripheral blood. The CDR3 DNA is TGTGCCAGCAGCTTAACGGGGCTCTCTGGGGCCAACGTCCTGACTTTC. This sequence encodes CASSLTGLSGANVLTF.